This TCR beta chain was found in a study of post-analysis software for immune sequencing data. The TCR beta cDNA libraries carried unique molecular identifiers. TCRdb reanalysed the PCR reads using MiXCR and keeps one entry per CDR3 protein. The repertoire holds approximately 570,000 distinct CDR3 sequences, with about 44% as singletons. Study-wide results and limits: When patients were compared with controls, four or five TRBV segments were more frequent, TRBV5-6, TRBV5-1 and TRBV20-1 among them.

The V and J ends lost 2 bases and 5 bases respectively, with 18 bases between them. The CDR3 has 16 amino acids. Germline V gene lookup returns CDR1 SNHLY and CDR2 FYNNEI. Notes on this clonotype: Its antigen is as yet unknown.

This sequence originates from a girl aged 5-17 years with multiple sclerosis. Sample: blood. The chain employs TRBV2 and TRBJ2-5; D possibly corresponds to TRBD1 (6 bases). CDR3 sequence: CASSELGRARGETQYF. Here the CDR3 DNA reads TGTGCCAGCAGTGAATTGGGCAGGGCGAGGGGGGAGACCCAGTACTTC.